The present T cell receptor beta chain was sequenced within a study of beta chain features in type 1 diabetes. Whole-study context: Healthy donors and patients had similar age, gender and cell yields.

Overall study findings and caveats: The analysis here could not establish whether HLA type shapes TCRB rearrangement. Type 1 diabetes patients had moderately but significantly shorter TCRB CDR3s in all four CD4+ subsets. In patients and controls equally, PCR might favor templates that are shorter. The similarity of naive, central memory and Treg TCRB repertoires appeared greater among patients than among healthy donors.

Regarding this clone: No antigen is known for it.

Expressed TCRB transcripts were sequenced, since all the RNA that had been isolated was reverse transcribed. Generated by immunoSEQ multiplex PCR, the TCRdb table keeps only in-frame clones and is missing some. The table records about 260,000 clones, roughly 20% of them present only once. CDR1 and CDR2 from the germline V gene are SGHDT and YYEEEE. CDR3 length: 12 residues. The germline V and J ends were trimmed by 0 bases and 10 bases, with 8 bases remaining between them. The sequencing input was naive CD4+ T cells from blood. The sequence came from a woman aged 40 to 49 with type 1 diabetes. This chain joins TRBV5-6 and TRBJ2-1; D is unclear. CDR3 loop: CASSLGLPEQFF. As DNA, the CDR3 is TGTGCCAGCAGCTTGGGACTCCCGGAGCAGTTCTTC.